This TCR beta chain derives from a study of control samples from healthy donors and cancer patients. The repertoire was sequenced with immunoSEQ multiplex PCR; TCRdb's copy has only in-frame clones and lacks some. This table has 120,000 to 150,000 clones, 90% to 95% appearing once. The CDR3 extends over 15 amino acids. The J segment lost 5 bases and the V segment lost 5 bases, leaving 9 bases of the junction unmatched. CDR1 and CDR2 from the germline V gene are SEHNR and FQNEAQ (reference sequence). The chain combines TRBV7-9 with TRBJ2-7; 10 bases are a match to TRBD1. This clonotype originated in a man in his forties or fifties in good health. Material for sequencing was blood. The CDR3 DNA reads TGTGCCAGCAGCCCGCGGGACAGGGGTCCCCACGAGCAGTACTTC. As protein: CASSPRDRGPHEQYF.